This is a list of T cell receptor beta chains from one sample in a study of shared clonotypes between healthy human individuals. The protocol was immunoSEQ multiplex PCR, while the TCRdb copy is restricted to in-frame clones and leaves out a portion. The repertoire holds roughly 2 million clones, with about 95% as singletons. Material: naive CD8+ T cells sorted from blood. The source of these receptors is a man younger than 30 in good health. The CDR3 runs from the conserved cysteine through the conserved F or W. The order of the fields is J gene, D gene, clone size, V gene, CDR3 protein, CDR3 DNA. A D gene is named only where the DNA matches it firmly. Clone size, where shown, is once, few, many, or a class for clones that have expanded.

J gene: TRBJ2-7
D gene: TRBD2
clone size: .
V gene: TRBV4-3
CDR3 protein: CASSQVITSANSYEQYF
CDR3 DNA: TGCGCCAGCAGCCAAGTAATCACTAGCGCCAACTCCTACGAGCAGTACTTC

J gene: TRBJ2-7
D gene: .
clone size: .
V gene: TRBV19
CDR3 protein: CASSIDLEREQYF
CDR3 DNA: TGTGCCAGTAGTATAGATCTCGAGCGCGAGCAGTACTTC

J gene: TRBJ1-5
D gene: .
clone size: .
V gene: TRBV19
CDR3 protein: CASSIVPGNQPQHF
CDR3 DNA: TGTGCCAGTAGTATAGTTCCAGGGAATCAGCCCCAGCATTTT

J gene: TRBJ2-7
D gene: .
clone size: .
V gene: TRBV5-6
CDR3 protein: CASSLVQNADEQYF
CDR3 DNA: TGTGCCAGCAGCTTAGTACAGAACGCCGACGAGCAGTACTTC

J gene: TRBJ2-7
D gene: .
clone size: .
V gene: TRBV27
CDR3 protein: CASSPTASPYEQYF
CDR3 DNA: TGTGCCAGCAGTCCCACGGCAAGCCCCTACGAGCAGTACTTC

J gene: TRBJ2-7
D gene: TRBD1
clone size: once
V gene: TRBV7-8
CDR3 protein: CASSLEGTGFYEQYF
CDR3 DNA: TGTGCCAGCAGCTTAGAGGGGACAGGGTTCTACGAGCAGTACTTC

J gene: TRBJ2-1
D gene: .
clone size: .
V gene: TRBV9
CDR3 protein: CASSVERQADNEQFF
CDR3 DNA: TGTGCCAGCAGCGTAGAGAGACAGGCGGACAATGAGCAGTTCTTC

J gene: TRBJ1-1
D gene: .
clone size: .
V gene: TRBV11-1
CDR3 protein: CASSLFPGLNTEAFF
CDR3 DNA: TGTGCCAGCAGCTTATTTCCAGGACTGAACACTGAAGCTTTCTTT

J gene: TRBJ2-7
D gene: .
clone size: .
V gene: TRBV6-5
CDR3 protein: CASSYELAYEQYF
CDR3 DNA: TGTGCCAGCAGTTACGAGCTAGCCTACGAGCAGTACTTC

J gene: TRBJ1-2
D gene: TRBD1
clone size: .
V gene: TRBV10-3
CDR3 protein: CAISWTGGDGYTF
CDR3 DNA: TGTGCCATCAGCTGGACAGGGGGCGATGGCTACACCTTC

J gene: TRBJ1-4
D gene: .
clone size: .
V gene: TRBV7-9
CDR3 protein: CASSSSVVLANEKLFF
CDR3 DNA: TGTGCCAGCAGCTCTTCGGTCGTTCTGGCTAATGAAAAACTGTTTTTT

J gene: TRBJ2-1
D gene: .
clone size: .
V gene: TRBV6-6
CDR3 protein: CASSYLRVPDEQFF
CDR3 DNA: TGTGCCAGCAGTTACCTGCGAGTTCCGGACGAGCAGTTCTTC

J gene: TRBJ2-3
D gene: .
clone size: .
V gene: TRBV30
CDR3 protein: CASTTRTDTQYF
CDR3 DNA: TGTGCCTCGACCACCCGCACAGATACGCAGTATTTT

J gene: TRBJ2-1
D gene: TRBD1
clone size: .
V gene: TRBV10-2
CDR3 protein: CASSVGTGVEQFF
CDR3 DNA: TGCGCCAGCAGCGTCGGGACAGGGGTTGAGCAGTTCTTC

J gene: TRBJ2-1
D gene: TRBD2
clone size: .
V gene: TRBV4-3
CDR3 protein: CASSPTWGGLANNEQFF
CDR3 DNA: TGCGCCAGCAGCCCGACATGGGGCGGACTAGCGAACAATGAGCAGTTCTTC

J gene: TRBJ2-6
D gene: .
clone size: once
V gene: TRBV7-9
CDR3 protein: CASSSHISGANVLTF
CDR3 DNA: TGTGCCAGCAGCTCACACATCTCTGGGGCCAACGTCCTGACTTTC

J gene: TRBJ2-7
D gene: TRBD2
clone size: .
V gene: TRBV27
CDR3 protein: CASTHLASGGVYEQYF
CDR3 DNA: TGTGCCAGCACCCACTTGGCTAGCGGGGGGGTTTACGAGCAGTACTTC